The 29 T cell receptor beta chains presented below share a single source sample, sequenced in a study of T cell responses to AZD1222 COVID-19 vaccine. Sequencing was performed with immunoSEQ multiplex PCR; in TCRdb, only in-frame clones are kept and a portion is missing. Among some 150,000 clones listed, roughly 88% were seen once. The source was peripheral blood, collected 28 days after the second dose of the MenACWY control vaccine. These receptors all come from an adult who received the MenACWY meningococcal vaccine as a control.

The chain couples TRBV3-1 (or the pseudogene TRBV3-2) to TRBJ2-5; D possibly corresponds to TRBD2 (6 bases). The length of the CDR3 is 13 residues. V lost 5 bases, J lost 5 bases, and 12 bases lay in between. Germline V gene lookup returns CDR1 LGHDT and CDR2 YNNKEL (reference sequence). CDR3 region: CASSLGLGETQYF. The CDR3 bases are TGTGCCAGCAGCTTGGGACTGGGGGAGACCCAGTACTTC.

The rearrangement uses TRBV29-1 and TRBJ2-3; D may be TRBD1 or TRBD2 (7 bases each). Deletions cut 4 bases from V and 4 bases from J, with 12 bases between. The CDR3 loop spans 13 amino acids. The V gene's germline CDR1 is SQVTM and CDR2 ANQGSEA. The CDR3 coding sequence is TGCAGCGTTGGACAGGGAGGGGCAGATACGCAGTATTTT. This translates into CSVGQGGADTQYF.

The chain recombines TRBV30 with TRBJ1-2; 9 bases match TRBD1. The trim removed 3 bases at V and 8 bases at J, leaving 7 bases unmatched. Germline values: CDR1 GTSNPN, CDR2 SVGIG (reference sequence). The CDR3 loop spans 13 amino acids. CDR3: CAWSGDRVSGYTF. CDR3 coding DNA: TGTGCCTGGAGCGGGGACAGGGTTAGCGGCTACACCTTC. The variable domain in full, with the rest retrieved from reference TRBV30 and TRBJ1-2, is SQTIHQWPATLVQPVGSPLSLECTVEGTSNPNLYWYRQAAGRGLQLLFYSVGIGQISSEVPQNLSASRPQDRQFILSSKKLLLSDSGFYLCAWSGDRVSGYTFGSGTRLTVV.

The rearrangement uses TRBV24-1 and TRBJ2-7; TRBD2 aligns across 8 bases. Germline CDR1 reads KGHDR; CDR2 reads SFDVKD. V trimming: 10 bases; J trimming: 7 bases; junction bases outside the gene matches: 5. CDR3 length: 11 residues. CDR3 residues: CATSRGGEQYF. The CDR3, as DNA: TGTGCCACGAGTCGGGGGGGTGAGCAGTACTTC.

This clone has just one count. The V gene is TRBV9, the J gene TRBJ2-6, with D unclear. V was shortened by 0 bases and J by 0 bases, with 4 bases between the two germline ends. This CDR3 contains 15 residues. Per the germline V gene, CDR1 is SGDLS and CDR2 is YYNGEE. As DNA, the CDR3 is TGTGCCAGCAGCGTAGCCCTCTCTGGGGCCAACGTCCTGACTTTC. Amino acids: CASSVALSGANVLTF.

The table lists this clone with a few counts. This chain uses TRBV6-5 with TRBJ1-1; 8 nucleotides agree with TRBD1. The CDR3 consists of 14 residues. Germline-derived CDR1 and CDR2 are MNHEY and SVGAGI. The V segment lost 6 bases and the J segment 6 bases; nucleotides outside the gene matches: 9. CDR3 loop: CASRRGQGRAEAFF. The CDR3 DNA sequence: TGTGCCAGCAGACGAGGACAGGGTAGGGCTGAAGCTTTCTTT.

The chain joins TRBV2 to TRBJ1-4; D is unclear. This CDR3 spans 15 amino acids. CDR1 is SNHLY, CDR2 FYNNEI, per germline. Trimming cost V 3 bases and J 0 bases, with 8 bases left between them. The CDR3 region has the DNA TGTGCCAGCAGTGAGAGGACTACAACTAATGAAAAACTGTTTTTT. Its protein is CASSERTTTNEKLFF.

In its sample, this clone was seen once. V usage is TRBV18 and J usage is TRBJ2-7, with D maybe TRBD1 (5 bases). Germline V gene lookup returns CDR1 KGHSH and CDR2 LQKENI. CDR3 length equals 18 residues. With 2 bases removed from V and 5 bases from J, the gap between germline ends came to 25 bases. CDR3 residues: CASSPWFTASPGSNEQYF. The CDR3 DNA reads as TGTGCCAGCTCACCATGGTTTACGGCGTCACCAGGGTCCAACGAGCAGTACTTC.

The chain couples TRBV11-2 to TRBJ1-2; D not certain. The CDR3 is 15 amino acids. The germline CDR1 and CDR2 sequences are SGHAT and FQNNGV. V lost 3 bases and J lost 7, with 18 bases in between. The DNA for the CDR3 is TGTGCCAGCAGCTTCCGGGTCACTCTACGTCGTGGCTACACCTTC. As protein: CASSFRVTLRRGYTF.

The genes are TRBV27 and TRBJ2-3; 8 positions agree with TRBD1. The CDR3 has 15 residues. The germline V gene encodes CDR1 MNHEY and CDR2 SMNVEV (reference sequence). V lost 3 bases to trimming and J lost 5 bases; unmatched junction nucleotides: 7. The CDR3 region has the DNA TGTGCCAGCAGTTTCCAGGTGACAGGGGAAGATACGCAGTATTTT. This gives the protein CASSFQVTGEDTQYF.

This sequence joins TRBV3-1 (or the pseudogene TRBV3-2) and TRBJ1-2, with TRBD1 matching 7 bases. Germline CDR1 reads LGHDT; CDR2 reads YNNKEL (reference sequence). J gave up 2 bases and V 7 bases, and 4 bases lay outside the gene matches. The CDR3 runs 13 residues. CDR3 amino acids: CASTKGQNYGYTF. For the CDR3, the DNA is TGTGCCAGCACGAAGGGACAGAACTATGGCTACACCTTC.

The chain is built from TRBV7-9 and TRBJ2-7; D perhaps matches TRBD2 (5 bases). Trimming pared 7 bases from V and 3 bases from J, leaving 10 bases between. Germline CDR1 reads SEHNR; CDR2 reads FQNEAQ (reference sequence). CDR3 size: 12 residues. The CDR3 coding sequence is TGTGCCAGCAAACAAGAGGGCTACGAGCAGTACTTC. Protein: CASKQEGYEQYF.

The chain is built from TRBV27 and TRBJ2-2; 9 bases fit TRBD2. With 5 bases clipped from V and 3 bases from J, the junction kept 7 bases outside the gene matches. CDR1 is MNHEY and CDR2 is SMNVEV in the germline V gene (reference sequence). The CDR3 totals 16 residues. In DNA form, the CDR3 reads TGTGCCAGCAGTCTTATTAGCGGGAGCCACACCGGGGAGCTGTTTTTT. It yields the protein CASSLISGSHTGELFF.

The rearrangement links TRBV6-1 to TRBJ2-3, with a possible D match to TRBD2 (6 bases). Per germline, CDR1 MNHNS and CDR2 SASEGT. The ends were cut back, 3 bases at V and 4 bases at J, with 17 bases in the middle. The CDR3 consists of 16 residues. The CDR3 DNA reads as TGTGCCAGCAGTGAGGGGGGATCAAAGATGGCAGATACGCAGTATTTT. It is translated as CASSEGGSKMADTQYF.

The chain recombines TRBV3-1 (or the pseudogene TRBV3-2) with TRBJ1-3; D is perhaps TRBD1 (5 bases). CDR3 length: 16 amino acids. V lost 0 bases and J lost 2, with 11 bases in between. Germline lookup yields CDR1 LGHDT and CDR2 YNNKEL (reference sequence). The CDR3 reads CASSQDSLGPGNTIYF. In nucleotides, the CDR3 is TGTGCCAGCAGCCAAGACAGTCTGGGGCCTGGAAACACCATATATTTT.

The chain is built from TRBV19 and TRBJ1-6; 7 bases align to TRBD1. J was trimmed by 7 bases and V by 7 bases; bases with no gene match: 10. The CDR3 extends over 15 amino acids. Per germline, CDR1 LNHDA and CDR2 SQIVND (reference sequence). CDR3 in amino acids: CASTPGRGWNSPLHF. For the CDR3, the DNA is TGTGCCAGTACCCCGGGCAGGGGGTGGAATTCACCCCTCCACTTT.

V is TRBV30 and J is TRBJ2-5; D ambiguous. There are 11 residues in the CDR3. Germline V gene lookup returns CDR1 GTSNPN and CDR2 SVGIG (reference sequence). V lost 3 bases to trimming and J lost 5 bases, with 7 bases between them. Here the CDR3 DNA reads TGTGCCTGGAGCCCCCGGGAGACCCAGTACTTC. Its protein is CAWSPRETQYF.

V gene TRBV7-2 combines with J gene TRBJ1-4; D not resolved. V was clipped by 3 bases and J by 0 bases, with 11 bases between them. The CDR3 is 16 residues long. Germline V lookup: CDR1 SGHTA, CDR2 FQGNSA. This CDR3 reads CASSFFHSATNEKLFF. The DNA for the CDR3 is TGTGCCAGCAGCTTTTTCCACAGTGCAACTAATGAAAAACTGTTTTTT.

The chain employs TRBV2 and TRBJ1-2, with D hard to call. V was cut by 8 bases and J by 4 bases, with 5 bases left in between. The CDR3 covers 10 residues. The germline V gene has CDR1 SNHLY and CDR2 FYNNEI. CDR3 bases: TGTGCCAGCGCGGGCTATGGCTACACCTTC. Its translation: CASAGYGYTF.

The chain has TRBV4-3 and TRBJ2-7; possible D gene TRBD1, 5 bases. There are 18 residues in the CDR3. Germline V gene data show CDR1 as LGHNA and CDR2 as YSLEER. V was clipped by 2 bases and J by 4 bases, with 24 bases between them. The CDR3 spells CASSQSKPRIDSLYEQYF. The CDR3 DNA is TGCGCCAGCAGCCAAAGTAAGCCGCGCATAGACAGCCTTTACGAGCAGTACTTC.

The chain has TRBV11-3 and TRBJ2-7, with 9 nucleotides matching TRBD2. Trimming removed 5 bases from V and 5 bases from J; junction bases left unmatched: 10. Germline-derived CDR1 and CDR2 are SGHNT and YENEEA. The CDR3 covers 15 residues. CDR3 in amino acids: CASSRTGTSFDEQYF. The CDR3 nucleotides read TGTGCCAGCAGCCGAACCGGGACTAGCTTTGACGAGCAGTACTTC.

CDR3 in amino acids: CASSLILSLNTEAFF. The CDR3 DNA follows: TGTGCCAGCAGCCTTATTTTGAGTCTGAACACTGAAGCTTTCTTT. This chain connects TRBV7-9 to TRBJ1-1; D is ambiguous. The CDR3 is made up of 15 amino acids. From germline, CDR1 is SEHNR and CDR2 FQNEAQ (reference sequence). Trimming pared 5 bases from V and 0 bases from J, leaving 13 bases between.

The V and J genes are TRBV20-1 and TRBJ2-2, with 9 bases matching TRBD2. There are 15 residues in the CDR3. The germline V gene has CDR1 DFQATT and CDR2 SNEGSKA (reference sequence). The V gene end was trimmed by 3 bases and the J gene end by 5 bases; junction bases not matched to a gene: 7. The CDR3 DNA sequence: TGCAGTGCTAGTCCTAGCGGGAAATGGACCGGGGAGCTGTTTTTT. It translates to CSASPSGKWTGELFF.

The chain carries TRBV7-2 and TRBJ1-1; D not resolved. Germline CDR1 reads SGHTA; CDR2 reads FQGNSA. V was clipped by 2 bases and J by 1 base, with 8 bases between them. CDR3 size: 14 residues. CDR3 coding DNA: TGTGCCAGCAGCTTACGCGCAGGGAACACTGAAGCTTTCTTT. As protein: CASSLRAGNTEAFF.

This clone appeared once. The chain recombines TRBV3-1 (or the pseudogene TRBV3-2) with TRBJ2-6; D remains unclear. Trimming removed 2 bases at V and 3 bases at J, with 8 bases between. The CDR3 is 15 residues long. From germline, CDR1 is LGHDT and CDR2 YNNKEL (reference sequence). This chain's CDR3 is CASSQPHLGANVLTF. CDR3 DNA sequence: TGTGCCAGCAGCCAACCGCATCTTGGGGCCAACGTCCTGACTTTC.

The V and J genes are TRBV13 and TRBJ2-2, with 7 bases fitting TRBD2. This CDR3 has 15 amino acids. Germline assignment: CDR1 PRHDT and CDR2 FYEKMQ (reference sequence). The V segment lost 5 bases and the J segment 1 base; nucleotides outside the gene matches: 4. CDR3 sequence reads: CASSPGLKNTGELFF. In DNA, the CDR3 is TGTGCCAGCAGCCCGGGACTAAAGAACACCGGGGAGCTGTTTTTT.

The gene calls are TRBV6-6 and TRBJ1-2; 8 positions match TRBD1. Germline V gene sequence: CDR1 MNHNY, CDR2 SVGAGI (reference sequence). V lost 6 bases, J lost 4 bases, and 4 bases stayed unmatched. This CDR3 region has 13 residues. Written as DNA, the CDR3 is TGTGCCAGCAGCCGCAGGGGGCCCTATGGCTACACCTTC. It translates to CASSRRGPYGYTF.

The chain is built from TRBV2 and TRBJ1-1; weak D call: TRBD1 (6 bases). Trimming pared 6 bases from V and 7 bases from J, leaving 18 bases between. Looked up from germline, CDR1 is SNHLY and CDR2 is FYNNEI. This CDR3 region has 14 residues. The CDR3 DNA sequence: TGTGCCAGCAGGTCCTCGGAGGGGGTTGTTGAAGCTTTCTTT. This sequence encodes CASRSSEGVVEAFF. Supplemented by reference TRBV2 and TRBJ1-1, the full variable domain reads EPEVTQTPSHQVTQMGQEVILRCVPISNHLYFYWYRQILGQKVEFLVSFYNNEISEKSEIFDDQFSVERPDGSNFTLKIRSTKLEDSAMYFCASRSSEGVVEAFFGQGTRLTVV.

The genes are TRBV7-2 and TRBJ2-1; 12 bases agree with TRBD2. The ends lost 3 bases at V and 7 bases at J; junction bases unmatched: 4. Germline CDR1 reads SGHTA; CDR2 reads FQGNSA. The CDR3 has 15 amino acids. The CDR3 protein is CASSFRTSGGNEQFF. CDR3 in DNA: TGTGCCAGCAGCTTTCGCACTAGCGGGGGGAATGAGCAGTTCTTC.